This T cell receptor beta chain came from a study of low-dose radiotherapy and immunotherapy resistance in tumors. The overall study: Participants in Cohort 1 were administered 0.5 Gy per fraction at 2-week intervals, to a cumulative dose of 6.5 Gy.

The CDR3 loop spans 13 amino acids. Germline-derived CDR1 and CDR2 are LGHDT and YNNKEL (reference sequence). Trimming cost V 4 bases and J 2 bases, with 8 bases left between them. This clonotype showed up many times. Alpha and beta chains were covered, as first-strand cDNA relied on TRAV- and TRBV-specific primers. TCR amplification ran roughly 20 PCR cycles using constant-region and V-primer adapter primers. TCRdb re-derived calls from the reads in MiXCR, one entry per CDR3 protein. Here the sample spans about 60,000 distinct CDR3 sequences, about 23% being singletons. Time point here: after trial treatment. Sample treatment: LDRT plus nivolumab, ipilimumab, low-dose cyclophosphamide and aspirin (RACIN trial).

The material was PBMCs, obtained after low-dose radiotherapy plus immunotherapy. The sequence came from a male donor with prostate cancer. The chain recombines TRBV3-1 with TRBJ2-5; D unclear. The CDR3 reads CASSLHRQETQYF. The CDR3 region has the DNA TGTGCCAGCAGCCTCCATAGGCAAGAGACCCAGTACTTC.